This T cell receptor (beta chain) stems from a study of radiotherapy plus CTLA-4 blockade in lung cancer. Study-wide context: Objective response was observed in roughly 20% of patients, and disease control in roughly 31%.

Profiling relied on immunoSEQ multiplex PCR, and the TCRdb table lists in-frame clones only, not all of them. The data contain tens of thousands of clones, over 60% of them seen just once; the ten biggest clones take up over 15%. Germline-derived CDR1 and CDR2 are SQVTM and ANQGSEA. Germline trimming cut 6 bases from V and 2 bases from J; bases unmatched to any gene: 3. The CDR3 is made up of 13 amino acids. Note on this clone: Its antigen is unknown.

General study points: TCR clones originating in tumors grew in number in blood after radiotherapy plus ipilimumab.

This clonotype was obtained from a human donor with non-small cell lung cancer that progressed on radiotherapy plus ipilimumab. Sequencing was performed on peripheral blood, taken from a patient treated with radiotherapy plus ipilimumab. This chain connects TRBV29-1 to TRBJ2-7, with 11 bases that match TRBD2. CDR3 amino acids: CSVGTSGAYEQYF. The CDR3 DNA reads as TGCAGCGTAGGGACTAGCGGAGCCTACGAGCAGTACTTC.